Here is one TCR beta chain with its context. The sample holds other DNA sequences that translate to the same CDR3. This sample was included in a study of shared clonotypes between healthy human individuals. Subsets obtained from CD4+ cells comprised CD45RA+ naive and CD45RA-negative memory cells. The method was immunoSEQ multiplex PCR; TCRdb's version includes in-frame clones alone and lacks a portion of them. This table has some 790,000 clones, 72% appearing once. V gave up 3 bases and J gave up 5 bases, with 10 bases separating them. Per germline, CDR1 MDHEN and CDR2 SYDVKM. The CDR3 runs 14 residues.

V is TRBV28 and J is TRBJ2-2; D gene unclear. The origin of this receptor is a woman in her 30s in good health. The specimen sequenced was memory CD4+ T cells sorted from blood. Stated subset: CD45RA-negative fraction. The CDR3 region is CASSFLQRTGELFF. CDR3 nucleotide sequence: TGTGCCAGCAGTTTTCTCCAGCGAACCGGGGAGCTGTTTTTT.